This TCR beta chain is from a study of blood T cell repertoires in COVID-19. The CDR3 has 14 residues. V shed 5 bases, J shed 7 bases, and the junction held 9 bases outside the gene matches. Looked up from germline, CDR1 is SGHTA and CDR2 is FQGTGA. Assay used: immunoSEQ multiplex PCR; TCRdb lists only in-frame clones, some missing. The table has 300,000 to 350,000 clones, about nine tenths seen once. Material for sequencing was PBMCs or T cells enriched from blood (not recorded which). This TCR was recovered from a woman aged 25 to 45 who had recovered from COVID-19. The chain couples TRBV7-3 to TRBJ2-3; 7 bases are shared with TRBD2. CDR3 in DNA: TGTGCCAGCAGCCCCGGTTCGGGGGGAAATACGCAGTATTTT. It yields the protein CASSPGSGGNTQYF.